This T cell receptor beta chain was recorded in a study of T cell changes during pregnancy in multiple sclerosis. Libraries were prepared by immunoSEQ multiplex PCR; TCRdb keeps only in-frame clonotypes and omits some of them. This sample has about 77,000 clones, with 85% to 95% found just once. This receptor was identified in a female donor in good health, enrolled as a control in a pregnancy study. The specimen comprised peripheral blood, sampled after pregnancy.

The chain's CDR3 is CASSQTGLPTGELFF. The CDR3 DNA sequence: TGTGCCAGCAGCCAGACGGGACTTCCCACCGGGGAGCTGTTTTTT. This chain links TRBV4-2 with TRBJ2-2, with a tentative D call TRBD2 (6 bases). The CDR3 is 15 amino acids. Trimming stripped 3 bases from V and 4 bases from J, with 12 bases between. Germline loops: CDR1 LGHNA, CDR2 YNFKEQ.